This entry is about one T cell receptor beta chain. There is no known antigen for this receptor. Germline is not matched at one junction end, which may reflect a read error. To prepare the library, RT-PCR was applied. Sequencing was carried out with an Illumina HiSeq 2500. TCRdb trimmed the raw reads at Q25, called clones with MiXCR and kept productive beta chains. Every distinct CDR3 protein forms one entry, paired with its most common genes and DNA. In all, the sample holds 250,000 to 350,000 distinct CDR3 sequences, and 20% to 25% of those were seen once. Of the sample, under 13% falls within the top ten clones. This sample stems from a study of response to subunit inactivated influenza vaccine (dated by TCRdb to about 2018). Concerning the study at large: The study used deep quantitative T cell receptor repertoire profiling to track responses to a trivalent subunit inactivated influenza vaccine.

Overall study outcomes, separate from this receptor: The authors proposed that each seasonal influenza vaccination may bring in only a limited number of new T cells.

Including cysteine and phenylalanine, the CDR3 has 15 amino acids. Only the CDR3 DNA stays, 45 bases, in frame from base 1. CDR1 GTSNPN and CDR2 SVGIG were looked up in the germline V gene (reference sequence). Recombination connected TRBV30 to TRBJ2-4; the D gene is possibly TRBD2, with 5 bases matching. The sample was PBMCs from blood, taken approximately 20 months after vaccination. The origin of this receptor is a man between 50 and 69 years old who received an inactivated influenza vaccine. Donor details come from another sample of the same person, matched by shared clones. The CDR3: CAWSVESSRNRLLTF. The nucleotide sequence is TGTGCCTGGAGTGTAGAGTCTAGCAGGAACCGCCTTCTAACTTTC.